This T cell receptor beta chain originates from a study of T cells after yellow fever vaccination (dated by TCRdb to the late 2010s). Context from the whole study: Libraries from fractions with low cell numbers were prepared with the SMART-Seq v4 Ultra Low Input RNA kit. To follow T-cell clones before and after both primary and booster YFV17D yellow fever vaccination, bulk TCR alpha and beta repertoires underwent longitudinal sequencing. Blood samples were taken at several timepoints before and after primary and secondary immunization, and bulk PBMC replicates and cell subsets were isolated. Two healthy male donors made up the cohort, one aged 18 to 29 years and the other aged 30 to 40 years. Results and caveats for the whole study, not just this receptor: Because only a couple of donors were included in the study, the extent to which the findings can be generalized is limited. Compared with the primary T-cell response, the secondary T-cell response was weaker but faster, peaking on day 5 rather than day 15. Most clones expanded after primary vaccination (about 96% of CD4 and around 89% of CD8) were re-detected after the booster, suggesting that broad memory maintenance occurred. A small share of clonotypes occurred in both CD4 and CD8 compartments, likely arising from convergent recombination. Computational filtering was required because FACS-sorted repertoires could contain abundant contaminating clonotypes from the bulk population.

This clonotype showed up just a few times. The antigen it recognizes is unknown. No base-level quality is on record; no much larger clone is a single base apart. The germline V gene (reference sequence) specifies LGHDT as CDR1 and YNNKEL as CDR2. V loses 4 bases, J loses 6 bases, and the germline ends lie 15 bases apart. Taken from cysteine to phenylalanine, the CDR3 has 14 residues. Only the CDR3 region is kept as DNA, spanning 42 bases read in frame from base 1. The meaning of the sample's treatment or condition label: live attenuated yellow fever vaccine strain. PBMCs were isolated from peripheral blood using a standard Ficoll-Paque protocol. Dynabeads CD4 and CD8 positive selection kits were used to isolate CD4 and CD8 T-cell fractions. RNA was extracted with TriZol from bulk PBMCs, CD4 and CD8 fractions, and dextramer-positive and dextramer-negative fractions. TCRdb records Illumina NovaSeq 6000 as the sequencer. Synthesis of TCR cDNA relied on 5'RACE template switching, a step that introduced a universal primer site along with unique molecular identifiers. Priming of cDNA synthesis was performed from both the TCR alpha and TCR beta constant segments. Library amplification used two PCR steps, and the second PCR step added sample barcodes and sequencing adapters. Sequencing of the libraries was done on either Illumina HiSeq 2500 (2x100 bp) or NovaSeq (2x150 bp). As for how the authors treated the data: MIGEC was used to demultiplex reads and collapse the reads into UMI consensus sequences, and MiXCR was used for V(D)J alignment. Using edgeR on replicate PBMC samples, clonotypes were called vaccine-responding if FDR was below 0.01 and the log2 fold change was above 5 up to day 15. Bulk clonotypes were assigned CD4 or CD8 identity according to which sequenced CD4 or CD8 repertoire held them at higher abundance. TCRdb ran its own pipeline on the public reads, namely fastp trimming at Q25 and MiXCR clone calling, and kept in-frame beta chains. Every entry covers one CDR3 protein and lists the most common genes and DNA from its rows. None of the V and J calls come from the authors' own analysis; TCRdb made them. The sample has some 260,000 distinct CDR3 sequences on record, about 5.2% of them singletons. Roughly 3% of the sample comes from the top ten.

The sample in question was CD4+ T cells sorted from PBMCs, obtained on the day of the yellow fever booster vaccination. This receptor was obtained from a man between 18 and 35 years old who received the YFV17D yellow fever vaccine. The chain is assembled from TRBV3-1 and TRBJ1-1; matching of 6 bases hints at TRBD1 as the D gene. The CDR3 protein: CASSPGRGFSEAFF. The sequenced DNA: TGTGCCAGCAGCCCAGGTAGGGGGTTCTCTGAAGCTTTCTTT.